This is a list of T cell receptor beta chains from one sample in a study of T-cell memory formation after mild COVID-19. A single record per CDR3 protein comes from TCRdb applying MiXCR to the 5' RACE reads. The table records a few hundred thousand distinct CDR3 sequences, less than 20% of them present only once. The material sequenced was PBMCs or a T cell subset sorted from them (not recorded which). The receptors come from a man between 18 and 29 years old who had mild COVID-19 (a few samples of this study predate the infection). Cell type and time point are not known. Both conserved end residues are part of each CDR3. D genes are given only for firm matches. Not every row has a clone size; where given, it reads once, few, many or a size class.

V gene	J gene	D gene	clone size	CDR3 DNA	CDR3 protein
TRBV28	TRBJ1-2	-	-	TGTGCCAGCACCCCGTCGGGGGGGCCCTACACCTTC	CASTPSGGPYTF
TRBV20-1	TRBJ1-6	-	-	TGCAGTGCTAGAGATCAATTTAGGGGCCGCAATTCACCCCTCCACTTT	CSARDQFRGRNSPLHF
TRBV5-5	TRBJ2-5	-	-	TGTGCCAGCAGCGAAGGCGACAGTTCTAAGACCCAGTACTTC	CASSEGDSSKTQYF
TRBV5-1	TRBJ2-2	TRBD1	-	TGCGCCAGCAGCTCCCAGGGGGTCAACACCGGGGAGCTGTTTTTT	CASSSQGVNTGELFF
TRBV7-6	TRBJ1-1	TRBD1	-	TGTGCCAGCAGCTTTTCGGACAGGGTAAGCGCTGAAGCTTTCTTT	CASSFSDRVSAEAFF
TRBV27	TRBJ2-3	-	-	TGTGCCACATGCAGGGTTTCTAGCACAGATACGCAGTATTTT	CATCRVSSTDTQYF
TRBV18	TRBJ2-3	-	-	TGTGCCAGCTCACCTAGGCAAGGGAGCACAGATACGCAGTATTTT	CASSPRQGSTDTQYF
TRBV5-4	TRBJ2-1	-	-	TGTGCCAGCAGCTTGACTAGCCTGGACAATGAGCAGTTCTTC	CASSLTSLDNEQFF
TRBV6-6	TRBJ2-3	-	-	TGTGCCAGCAGTTACTCGGCTTTTCGGGCGCAGTATTTT	CASSYSAFRAQYF
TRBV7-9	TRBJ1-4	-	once	TGTGCCAGCAGCTTAGATCTGGGAGCTAATGAAAAACTGTTTTTT	CASSLDLGANEKLFF
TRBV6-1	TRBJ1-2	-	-	TGTGCCAGCAGTGTGTCGGGCCGAGCGGGCACCTTC	CASSVSGRAGTF
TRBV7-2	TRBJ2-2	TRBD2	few	TGTGCCAGCAGCTTAGGAGTAGCGGGGGGCGGGGAGCTGTTTTTT	CASSLGVAGGGELFF
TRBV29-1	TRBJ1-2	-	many	TGCAGCGTCGACCGGCATGGCTACACCTTC	CSVDRHGYTF
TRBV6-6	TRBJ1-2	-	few	TGTGCCAGCAGAGTGCCAGGGGATGGCTACACCTTC	CASRVPGDGYTF
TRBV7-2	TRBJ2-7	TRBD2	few	TGTGCCAGCAGCCGGGGAGGGGCCGCCTACGAGCAGTACTTC	CASSRGGAAYEQYF
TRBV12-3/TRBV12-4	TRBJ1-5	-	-	TGTGCCAGCAGCCCCCCCCTCCGAGGGAGCAATCAGCCCCAGCATTTT	CASSPPLRGSNQPQHF
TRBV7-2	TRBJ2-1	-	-	TGTGCCAGCAGCCAGACAGGAGTTACCCGAGGGAATGAGCAGTTCTTC	CASSQTGVTRGNEQFF
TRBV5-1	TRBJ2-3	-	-	TGCGCCAGCAGCTTCCAGCGCACAGATACGCAGTATTTT	CASSFQRTDTQYF
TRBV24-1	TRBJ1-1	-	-	TGTGCCACCAGTGACTCATACGGACAGTGCACTGAAGCTTTCTTT	CATSDSYGQCTEAFF
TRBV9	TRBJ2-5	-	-	TGTGCCAGCAGCGTAGTCGGGGGATCAGGGGAGACCCAGTACTTC	CASSVVGGSGETQYF
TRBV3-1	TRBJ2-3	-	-	TGTGCCAGCAGCCAAGAACCCCCGCAAGCGCAGTATTTT	CASSQEPPQAQYF
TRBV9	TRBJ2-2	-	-	TGTGCCAGCAGACGACAGGAGAACACCGGGGAGCTGTTTTTT	CASRRQENTGELFF
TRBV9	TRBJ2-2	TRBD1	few	TGTGCCAGCAGCCCCCGGACAGGGGAAACCGGGGAGCTGTTTTTT	CASSPRTGETGELFF
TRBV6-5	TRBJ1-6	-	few	TGTGCCAGCAGTTACTCGAAGGGGATAGGTAATTCACCCCTCCACTTT	CASSYSKGIGNSPLHF
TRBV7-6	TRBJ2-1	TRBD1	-	TGTGCCAGCAGCCCCCAACAGGGGAGCTCCTACAATGAGCAGTTCTTC	CASSPQQGSSYNEQFF
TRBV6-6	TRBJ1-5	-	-	TGTGCCAGCAGTCGGACTCCCTGGCCCCAGCATTTT	CASSRTPWPQHF
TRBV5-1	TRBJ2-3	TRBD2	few	TGCGCCAGCAGCCCACTAGCGGGGGGCCTCACAGATACGCAGTATTTT	CASSPLAGGLTDTQYF
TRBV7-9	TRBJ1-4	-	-	TGTGCCAGCAGCTTTGAGGTTTATGAAAAACTGTTTTTT	CASSFEVYEKLFF
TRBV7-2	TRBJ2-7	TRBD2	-	TGTGCCAGCAGCTTGAGTGCGGGGGTCGACGAGCAGTACTTC	CASSLSAGVDEQYF
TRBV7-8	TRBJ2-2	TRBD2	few	TGTGCCAGCGGCGGGGGGGCTCGAAACACCGGGGAGCTGTTTTTT	CASGGGARNTGELFF
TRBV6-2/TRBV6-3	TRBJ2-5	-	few	TGTGCCAGCAGTATACTGGGGCCCCTAGCCCAGTACTTC	CASSILGPLAQYF
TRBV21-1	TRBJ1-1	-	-	TGTGCCAGCAGCAAGTGGACAGGGACAAACACTGAAGCTTTCTTT	CASSKWTGTNTEAFF
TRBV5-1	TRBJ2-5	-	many	TGCGCCAGCAGCTTGGACACCCCGGAGACCCAGTACTTC	CASSLDTPETQYF
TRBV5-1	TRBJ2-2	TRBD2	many	TGCGCCAGCAACGTCGGGGGGACTGGCACCGGGGAGCTGTTTTTT	CASNVGGTGTGELFF
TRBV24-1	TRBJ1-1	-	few	TGTGCCACCAGCCGCGACAGTTTGAACACTGAAGCTTTCTTT	CATSRDSLNTEAFF
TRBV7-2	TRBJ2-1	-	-	TGTGCCAGCAGCAACGGGTACAATGAGCAGTTCTTC	CASSNGYNEQFF
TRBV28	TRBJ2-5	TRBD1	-	TGTGCCAGCAGTGTCTCTGGACAGGACATTTACTTC	CASSVSGQDIYF
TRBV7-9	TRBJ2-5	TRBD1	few	TGTGCCAGCAGCGTAGGACAGGGGGAAGAGACCCAGTACTTC	CASSVGQGEETQYF
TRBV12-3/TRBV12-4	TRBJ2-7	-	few	TGTGCCAGCAGCGATACGAACAGGAAGGAGCAGTACTTC	CASSDTNRKEQYF
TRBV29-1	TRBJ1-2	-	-	TGCAGCGTTATCGGGCACCTCTATGGCTACACCTTC	CSVIGHLYGYTF
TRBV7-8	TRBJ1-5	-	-	TGTGCCAGCAGCTTCGAGGGATTGCAGCCCCAGCATTTT	CASSFEGLQPQHF